Given below is one TCR beta chain in context. This sample was taken from a study of blood T cell repertoires in COVID-19. This CDR3 contains 14 residues. The V gene's germline CDR1 is SGHDN and CDR2 FVKESK. V lost 1 base to trimming and J lost 4 bases, with 7 bases between them. Assay used: immunoSEQ multiplex PCR; TCRdb lists only in-frame clones, some missing. Counted here are about 150,000 clones, roughly 90% occurring once; the ten biggest clones make up 1.2%. The participants were between 18 and 89 years old and came from 20 to 30 US areas. This TCR came from a woman in her 30s with acute COVID-19. Sequenced input: PBMCs or T cells enriched from blood (not recorded which). This chain uses TRBV14 with TRBJ2-2; possible D gene TRBD2, 5 bases. The DNA of the CDR3 is TGTGCCAGCAGCCAAGTTCGGGGCACCGGGGAGCTGTTTTTT. Translated: CASSQVRGTGELFF.